Listed here are 25 T cell receptor delta chains from one sample, sequenced in a study of gamma-delta T cells after stem cell transplantation. TCRdb repeated clone calling on the RT-PCR reads with CATT. The sample lists about 14,000 delta-chain clones, approximately 31% seen once, with 3.8% in the top ten. Sample: gamma-delta T cells. The origin of the receptors is a human donor. It is not recorded whose cells these are; they may come from a transplant donor.

This clone showed up just a few times. The junction departs from germline at one end; a sequencing error may be responsible. This rearrangement joins TRDV2 to TRDJ3; 7 bases are a match to TRDD3. Germline values: CDR1 GEAIGNYY, CDR2 EKD. This CDR3 has 17 residues. CDR3 protein: CACDPTRGYWDTRQMFF. In nucleotides, the CDR3 is TGTGCCTGTGACCCTACTAGGGGATATTGGGACACCCGACAGATGTTCTTC.

The chain is built from TRDV2 and TRDJ3; 11 bases are a match to TRDD3. Germline V gives CDR1 GEAIGNYY, CDR2 EKD. The CDR3 extends over 21 amino acids. With 3 bases clipped from V and 2 bases from J, the junction kept 14 bases outside the gene matches. CDR3 residues: CACDGRVLLGDKAWDTRQMFF. DNA for the CDR3: TGTGCCTGTGACGGTAGAGTACTACTGGGGGATAAAGCCTGGGACACCCGACAGATGTTTTTC.

This clone turned up a few times. CDR3 amino acids: CACDSVGDTSWDTRQMFF. CDR3 nucleotides: TGTGCCTGTGACTCTGTGGGGGATACTTCCTGGGACACCCGACAGATGTTTTTC. V is TRDV2 and J is TRDJ3; 10 positions agree with TRDD3. The germline V gene has CDR1 GEAIGNYY and CDR2 EKD. J was trimmed by 1 base and V by 3 bases; bases with no gene match: 5. The CDR3 runs 18 residues.

Only a few counts were recorded for this clone. The V gene is TRDV1, the J gene TRDJ1, with TRDD3 matching 11 bases. J was trimmed by 0 bases and V by 0 bases; bases with no gene match: 21. Per the germline V gene, CDR1 is TSWWSYY and CDR2 is QGS. CDR3 length: 23 amino acids. The CDR3 nucleotides read TGTGCTCTTGGGGAACTCGGGGATTCCTTTATGGGGGATACGCAGTGTAACACCGATAAACTCATCTTT. Translating gives CALGELGDSFMGDTQCNTDKLIF.

This clone was observed a handful of times. The chain employs TRDV1 and TRDJ1, with a possible D match to TRDD3 (6 bases). The length of the CDR3 is 16 residues. Germline V CDR1 and CDR2: TSWWSYY, QGS. Trimming took off 1 base at V and 4 bases at J, with 16 bases between the two ends. This CDR3 reads CALGERFTGDSDKLIF. In DNA, the CDR3 is TGTGCTCTTGGGGAACGGTTTACGGGGGACAGCGATAAACTCATCTTT.

This clone turned up a few times. CDR3 DNA: TGTGCCTGTGACGTACTGGGGGAGGACACCCGACAGATGTTTTTC. Encoded protein: CACDVLGEDTRQMFF. V is TRDV2 and J is TRDJ3, with 9 bases lining up with TRDD3. With 3 bases clipped from V and 6 bases from J, the junction kept 2 bases outside the gene matches. Looked up from germline, CDR1 is GEAIGNYY and CDR2 is EKD. This CDR3 comprises 15 residues.

The rearrangement joins TRDV1 to TRDJ1, with TRDD3 matching 11 bases. The CDR3 is 21 residues long. Losses at the gene ends were 4 bases for V and 0 bases for J; bases not matched to a gene: 19. CDR1 and CDR2 (germline): TSWWSYY, QGS. This chain's CDR3 is CALGVYPTIWGILLYTDKLIF. In DNA, the CDR3 is TGTGCTCTTGGGGTGTATCCCACCATCTGGGGGATACTCCTGTACACCGATAAACTCATCTTT.

The CDR3 DNA reads TGTGCTCTTGGGGGTTATACGGTACTGGGCGGCACCGATAAACTCATCTTT. Amino acids: CALGGYTVLGGTDKLIF. The chain has TRDV1 and TRDJ1, with a tentative D call TRDD3 (6 bases). The CDR3 is 17 residues long. Germline-derived CDR1 and CDR2 are TSWWSYY and QGS. V was trimmed by 4 bases and J by 1 base, leaving 19 bases between them.

The V and J genes are TRDV1 and TRDJ1; either TRDD2 or TRDD3 may fit D (9 bases each). The germline gives CDR1 TSWWSYY, CDR2 QGS. V was pared by 1 base and J by 0 bases, with 27 bases between. This CDR3 spans 21 amino acids. The CDR3 spells CALGEPPSYDLGDGYTDKLIF. The CDR3 region has the DNA TGTGCTCTTGGGGAACCGCCTTCCTACGACCTGGGGGATGGGTACACCGATAAACTCATCTTT.

J is TRDJ1 and V is TRDV1; 8 bases are shared with TRDD2. The ends lost 3 bases at V and 8 bases at J; junction bases unmatched: 26. The CDR3 covers 20 residues. The germline V gene has CDR1 TSWWSYY and CDR2 QGS. Here the CDR3 DNA reads TGTGCTCTTGGGGACCCCGTTAGGGCCTTCCTAAGGGGCTGGGAGGGGAAACTCATCTTT. Encoded protein: CALGDPVRAFLRGWEGKLIF.

The CDR3 reads CALGAYPRGIRQYTDKLIF. The CDR3 DNA reads TGTGCTCTTGGGGCTTATCCTCGGGGGATACGCCAGTACACCGATAAACTCATCTTT. The V gene is TRDV1, the J gene TRDJ1; 10 bases fit TRDD3. Germline V gene data show CDR1 as TSWWSYY and CDR2 as QGS. Germline trimming cut 4 bases from V and 0 bases from J; bases unmatched to any gene: 14. CDR3 length: 19 residues.

This clone was seen a few times. The V and J genes are TRDV1 and TRDJ1; TRDD3 aligns across 10 bases. V was clipped by 2 bases and J by 10 bases; unmatched bases: 16. Germline CDR1 reads TSWWSYY; CDR2 reads QGS. The CDR3 is made up of 17 amino acids. The CDR3 here is CALGEVGLPTDWGILIF. In DNA, the CDR3 is TGTGCTCTTGGGGAAGTCGGCCTACCTACCGACTGGGGGATACTCATCTTT.

This clone ranks as medium-sized. This same CDR3 is encoded by further DNA sequences in the sample. The V gene is TRDV2, the J gene TRDJ1; 11 bases align to TRDD3. The CDR3 consists of 14 residues. V lost 1 base, J lost 3 bases, and 0 bases stayed unmatched. Germline lookup yields CDR1 GEAIGNYY and CDR2 EKD. The CDR3 nucleotides are TGTGCCTGTGACACTGGGGGATACGCCGATAAACTCATCTTT. Its translation is CACDTGGYADKLIF.

About this clone itself: One junction end does not reproduce the germline sequence, and a read error may be involved. The chain combines TRDV2 with TRDJ2, with TRDD3 identical over 7 bases. In germline, CDR1 is GEAIGNYY, CDR2 EKD. The CDR3 runs to 15 residues. CDR3 protein: CACDTGGDLTAKLFF. CDR3 nucleotide sequence: TGTGCCTGTGACACCGGGGGGGATTTGACAGCAAAACTCTTCTTT.

Only a few counts were recorded for this clone. The rearrangement links TRDV3 to TRDJ1; 8 positions match TRDD3. From germline, CDR1 is TVYSNPD and CDR2 GDNSRS (reference sequence). The V segment lost 5 bases and the J segment 0 bases; nucleotides outside the gene matches: 14. There are 16 residues in the CDR3. The CDR3 is CATCTGGRLYTDKLIF. The CDR3 region has the DNA TGTGCCACCTGTACTGGGGGCCGATTGTACACCGATAAACTCATCTTT.

In the case of this clone: One junction end disagrees with the germline gene, perhaps due to a read error. The rearrangement joins TRDV1 to TRDJ1, with 11 bases identical to TRDD3. The CDR3 contains 19 residues. In germline, CDR1 is TSWWSYY, CDR2 QGS. The CDR3 nucleotides read TGTGCTATTGGGGACCCTGAGCGTTGGGGTGGGGGATACGCCACTAAACTCATCTTT. It translates to CAIGDPERWGGGYATKLIF.

The J gene is TRDJ3, the V gene TRDV2, with 11 bases fitting TRDD3. Germline V lookup: CDR1 GEAIGNYY, CDR2 EKD. The CDR3 length is 20 residues. V trimming: 0 bases; J trimming: 3 bases; junction bases outside the gene matches: 9. CDR3 nucleotides: TGTGCCTGTGACACCTACAAGGCTGGGGGATACAACTGGGACACCCGACAGATGTTTTTC. Translated, it gives CACDTYKAGGYNWDTRQMFF.

This clone occurred a few times. This chain connects TRDV2 to TRDJ1, with a weak D call TRDD3 (6 bases). In germline, CDR1 is GEAIGNYY, CDR2 EKD. The V gene lost 8 bases and the J gene lost 1 base, with 22 bases spanning the gap. This CDR3 contains 16 residues. The DNA of the CDR3 is TGTGCCTTTGATGAACTCCTCGGGGGACTCACCGATAAACTCATCTTT. Translated, it gives CAFDELLGGLTDKLIF.

V and J are TRDV1 and TRDJ1; a weak D match, TRDD3 (9 bases). From germline, CDR1 is TSWWSYY and CDR2 QGS. CDR3 length: 22 amino acids. V was trimmed by 1 base and J by 0 bases, leaving 30 bases between them. The CDR3, as DNA: TGTGCTCTTGGGGAACGACACTTCCTACTGCTAGGGGATACGTTGGACACCGATAAACTCATCTTT. Amino acids: CALGERHFLLLGDTLDTDKLIF.

The chain joins TRDV3 to TRDJ1, with 13 bases identical to TRDD3. Germline V lookup: CDR1 TVYSNPD, CDR2 GDNSRS (reference sequence). The CDR3 extends over 19 amino acids. With V trimmed by 1 base and J by 5 bases, 19 bases remained unmatched. CDR3: CAFTGLPTLVLGDTDKLIF. The CDR3 nucleotides read TGTGCCTTTACCGGCCTTCCTACCCTTGTACTGGGGGATACGGATAAACTCATCTTT.

This clone was picked up a small number of times. The CDR3: CASKLGDTDKLIF. The CDR3 nucleotides are TGTGCCTCCAAACTGGGGGACACCGATAAACTCATCTTT. V and J are TRDV3 and TRDJ1; 8 bases are shared with TRDD3. J was trimmed by 0 bases and V by 4 bases; bases with no gene match: 4. Germline V gene data show CDR1 as TVYSNPD and CDR2 as GDNSRS (reference sequence). The CDR3 runs 13 residues. Filled out from reference TRDV3 and TRDJ1, the complete variable domain reads CDKVTQSSPDQTVASGSEVVLLCTYDTVYSNPDLFWYRIRPDYSFQFVFYGDNSRSEGADFTQGRFSVKHILTQKAFHLVISPVRTEDSATYYCASKLGDTDKLIFGKGTRVTVEP.

This chain links TRAV29/DV5 with TRDJ1; the match to TRDD3 covers 11 bases. The ends lost 5 bases at V and 3 bases at J; junction bases unmatched: 24. CDR1 and CDR2 (germline): NSMFDY, ISSIKDK. CDR3 length: 20 residues. The CDR3 protein is CAAATFSVWGIREEADKLIF. CDR3 coding DNA: TGTGCAGCTGCGACCTTTTCCGTGTGGGGGATACGCGAGGAGGCCGATAAACTCATCTTT.

This clone was seen only a few times. This chain uses TRAV29/DV5 with TRDJ1, with D maybe TRDD3 (5 bases). With 0 bases removed from V and 2 bases from J, the gap between germline ends came to 14 bases. CDR3 length equals 15 residues. The germline V gene encodes CDR1 NSMFDY and CDR2 ISSIKDK. The CDR3 protein is CAASAGGIGTDKLIF. The CDR3 bases are TGTGCAGCAAGCGCGGGCGGGATTGGGACCGATAAACTCATCTTT.

This rearrangement joins TRDV1 to TRDJ1; perhaps D is TRDD2 or TRDD3 (7 bases each). Germline CDR1 TSWWSYY, CDR2 QGS. The CDR3 spans 21 residues. V was trimmed by 0 bases and J by 0 bases, leaving 26 bases between them. DNA for the CDR3: TGTGCTCTTGGGGAACTAGAGGATTCCTACTGGGGCCTCCCCTACACCGATAAACTCATCTTT. This codes for CALGELEDSYWGLPYTDKLIF.

There are a few counts of this clone. The DNA is omitted, as the CDR3 cannot be located on it reliably, and the CDR3 follows TCRdb's listing. The chain joins TRDV2 to TRDJ3; the listed D gene, TRDD3, was not tested against the DNA. The CDR3 is 19 residues long, ends included. Per the germline V gene, CDR1 is GEAIGNYY and CDR2 is EKD. The CDR3 sequence is CAYFGGGYANSWGTRQMFF.